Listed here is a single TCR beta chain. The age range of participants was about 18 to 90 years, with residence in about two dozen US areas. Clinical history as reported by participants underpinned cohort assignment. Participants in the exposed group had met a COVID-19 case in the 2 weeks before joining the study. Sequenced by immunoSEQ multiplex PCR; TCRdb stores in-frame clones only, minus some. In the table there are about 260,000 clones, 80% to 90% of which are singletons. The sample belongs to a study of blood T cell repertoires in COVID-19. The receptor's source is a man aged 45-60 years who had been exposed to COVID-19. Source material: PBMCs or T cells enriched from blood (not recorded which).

CDR3 nucleotide sequence: TGTGCCAGCAGCGCAGGGGGCGGAGGAGGGTTTAACTATGGCTACACCTTC. It encodes CASSAGGGGGFNYGYTF. The chain recombines TRBV27 with TRBJ1-2; TRBD1 matches at 8 bases. This CDR3 has 17 residues. The V and J ends lost 6 bases and 1 base, in that order; junction bases with no gene match: 13. CDR1 is MNHEY and CDR2 is SMNVEV in the germline V gene (reference sequence).